The 23 T cell receptor beta chains listed next were all sequenced from one sample in a study of blood T cell repertoires in COVID-19. Data came from immunoSEQ multiplex PCR; TCRdb stores just in-frame clones and leaves some out. The table records tens of thousands of clones, 75% to 90% of them present only once. Specimen: peripheral blood. The receptors here all came from a woman in her 70s with acute or convalescent COVID-19.

The rearrangement uses TRBV2 and TRBJ2-3; a weak D match, TRBD2 (5 bases). This CDR3 comprises 16 residues. Trimming cost V 4 bases and J 0 bases, with 14 bases left between them. Germline CDR1 reads SNHLY; CDR2 reads FYNNEI. The CDR3 coding sequence is TGTGCCAGCAGTGTTGCGGGCCCAACTAGCACAGATACGCAGTATTTT. Translating gives CASSVAGPTSTDTQYF. Full variable domain (missing parts from reference TRBV2 and TRBJ2-3): EPEVTQTPSHQVTQMGQEVILRCVPISNHLYFYWYRQILGQKVEFLVSFYNNEISEKSEIFDDQFSVERPDGSNFTLKIRSTKLEDSAMYFCASSVAGPTSTDTQYFGPGTRLTVL.

The chain carries TRBV28 and TRBJ2-7, with 7 bases identical to TRBD1. V was clipped by 4 bases and J by 4 bases; unmatched bases: 13. The CDR3 covers 16 residues. In germline, CDR1 is MDHEN, CDR2 SYDVKM. The CDR3 is CASSSPPRGQLYEQYF. The CDR3 bases are TGTGCCAGCAGTTCACCTCCCAGGGGACAGCTATACGAGCAGTACTTC.

The rearrangement links TRBV7-9 to TRBJ2-1; possibly TRBD2 for D (6 bases). The CDR3 consists of 13 residues. Trimming took off 6 bases at V and 8 bases at J, with 14 bases between the two ends. CDR1 is SEHNR, CDR2 FQNEAQ, per germline (reference sequence). In nucleotides, the CDR3 is TGTGCCAGCAGGGCGGGGCTCGGGGATGAGCAGTTCTTC. It yields the protein CASRAGLGDEQFF. The whole variable domain, filled in from reference TRBV7-9 and TRBJ2-1, reads DTGVSQNPRHKITKRGQNVTFRCDPISEHNRLYWYRQTLGQGPEFLTYFQNEAQLEKSRLLSDRFSAERPKGSFSTLEIQRTEQGDSAMYLCASRAGLGDEQFFGPGTRLTVL.

The rearrangement links TRBV20-1 to TRBJ2-1; 7 positions match TRBD2. The V gene's germline CDR1 is DFQATT and CDR2 SNEGSKA (reference sequence). The CDR3 length is 16 residues. J was trimmed by 0 bases and V by 3 bases; bases with no gene match: 8. The CDR3 DNA follows: TGCAGTGCTAGTGTTCCAGCGGGGCTCTCCTACAATGAGCAGTTCTTC. As protein: CSASVPAGLSYNEQFF.

The chain links TRBV2 to TRBJ2-5; 8 bases are a match to TRBD1. The CDR3 is made up of 16 amino acids. V shed 0 bases and J 1 base; nucleotides not matched to a gene: 4. In germline, CDR1 is SNHLY, CDR2 FYNNEI. CDR3 bases: TGTGCCAGCAGTGAAGCGTGGGACAGGACCCAAGAGACCCAGTACTTC. Its protein is CASSEAWDRTQETQYF.

The V and J genes are TRBV11-2 and TRBJ2-4; perhaps TRBD2 as D (5 bases). In germline, CDR1 is SGHAT, CDR2 FQNNGV. The CDR3 has 13 residues. V lost 8 bases and J 5 bases, leaving 13 bases between the germline ends. The CDR3 here is CASGWTPENIQYF. For the CDR3, the DNA is TGTGCCAGCGGCTGGACTCCGGAAAACATTCAGTACTTC.

The chain joins TRBV11-3 to TRBJ2-5; a weak D match, TRBD2 (5 bases). The germline gives CDR1 SGHNT, CDR2 YENEEA. V lost 5 bases and J 3 bases, leaving 10 bases between the germline ends. This CDR3 is built from 13 residues. CDR3 nucleotide sequence: TGTGCCAGCAGCCTCGGGGAGAAAGAGACCCAGTACTTC. It codes for CASSLGEKETQYF.

This chain uses TRBV12-3 or TRBV12-4 with TRBJ1-5, with D possibly being TRBD1 (6 bases). CDR3 length equals 12 residues. With 8 bases removed from V and 4 bases from J, the gap between germline ends came to 9 bases. CDR3 sequence (DNA): TGTGCCAGCCGACAGGCTAATCAGCCCCAGCATTTT. Its translation: CASRQANQPQHF.

The CDR3 is CASSPLGERGDTQYF. CDR3 nucleotide sequence: TGTGCCAGCAGCCCACTCGGTGAGAGGGGGGATACGCAGTATTTT. The rearrangement links TRBV7-9 to TRBJ2-3, with D possibly matching TRBD1 (6 bases). V gave up 5 bases and J gave up 6 bases, with 18 bases separating them. The CDR3 runs to 15 residues. The germline gives CDR1 SEHNR, CDR2 FQNEAQ (reference sequence).

V is TRBV28 and J is TRBJ2-3, with TRBD1 matching over 8 bases. The V gene's germline CDR1 is MDHEN and CDR2 SYDVKM. This CDR3 comprises 14 residues. V dropped 5 bases and J dropped 3; count of bases not matched to a gene: 4. This CDR3 reads CASSVQGETDTQYF. CDR3 coding DNA: TGTGCCAGCAGTGTACAGGGGGAGACAGATACGCAGTATTTT.

For the CDR3, the DNA is TGTGCCTCCGAGGGGGACAGGTCTAAGAACACTGAAGCTTTCTTT. Protein sequence: CASEGDRSKNTEAFF. This rearrangement joins TRBV2 to TRBJ1-1, with TRBD1 identical over 8 bases. This CDR3 comprises 15 residues. Germline V gene sequence: CDR1 SNHLY, CDR2 FYNNEI. V lost 11 bases to trimming and J lost 1 base; unmatched junction nucleotides: 12.

V usage is TRBV3-1 (or the pseudogene TRBV3-2) and J usage is TRBJ2-1; 7 bases agree with TRBD1. The V segment lost 6 bases and the J segment 4 bases; nucleotides outside the gene matches: 9. This CDR3 has 15 residues. Germline V gene data show CDR1 as LGHDT and CDR2 as YNNKEL (reference sequence). The DNA of the CDR3 is TGTGCCAGCAGAGCATCAGGGGGTGGTTACAATGAGCAGTTCTTC. This translates into CASRASGGGYNEQFF.

The chain links TRBV5-1 to TRBJ2-1; perhaps TRBD2 as D (7 bases). The CDR3 extends over 16 amino acids. Germline V CDR1 and CDR2: SGHRS, YFSETQ. The V end lost 4 bases, the J end lost 5 bases, and 19 bases lay between the germline ends. The CDR3 loop is CASSPPRGGANNEQFF. The DNA for the CDR3 is TGCGCCAGCAGCCCCCCCCGCGGGGGCGCCAACAATGAGCAGTTCTTC.

The rearrangement links TRBV28 to TRBJ2-1; 9 bases line up with TRBD2. This CDR3 is built from 15 residues. Per the germline V gene, CDR1 is MDHEN and CDR2 is SYDVKM. J gave up 10 bases and V 2 bases, and 9 bases lay outside the gene matches. Here the CDR3 DNA reads TGTGCCAGCAGTTTAGCGGGAGGGCCCGGTAACGAGCAGTTCTTC. As protein: CASSLAGGPGNEQFF. The variable domain in full, with the rest retrieved from reference TRBV28 and TRBJ2-1, is DVKVTQSSRYLVKRTGEKVFLECVQDMDHENMFWYRQDPGLGLRLIYFSYDVKMKEKGDIPEGYSVSREKKERFSLILESASTNQTSMYLCASSLAGGPGNEQFFGPGTRLTVL.

The chain carries TRBV7-2 and TRBJ2-1; 11 nucleotides line up with TRBD2. Trimming at V came to 5 bases and at J to 4 bases, leaving 13 bases not matched to a gene. CDR1 and CDR2 from the germline V gene are SGHTA and FQGNSA. The CDR3 runs 18 residues. The CDR3 coding sequence is TGTGCCAGCAGCCCCCGGTGGTGGGCTAGCGGGGGGTACAATGAGCAGTTCTTC. Translating gives CASSPRWWASGGYNEQFF.

This chain joins TRBV5-1 and TRBJ2-3; 11 bases line up with TRBD2. V gave up 1 base and J gave up 3 bases; unmatched junction bases: 4. Germline V gene sequence: CDR1 SGHRS, CDR2 YFSETQ. This CDR3 is built from 16 residues. The CDR3 DNA reads as TGCGCCAGCAGCTTGCCGGGGACTAGCGGAACAGATACGCAGTATTTT. Amino acid sequence: CASSLPGTSGTDTQYF. The full variable domain, in which reference TRBV5-1 and TRBJ2-3 provide the parts outside the CDR3, is KAGVTQTPRYLIKTRGQQVTLSCSPISGHRSVSWYQQTPGQGLQFLFEYFSETQRNKGNFPGRFSGRQFSNSRSEMNVSTLELGDSALYLCASSLPGTSGTDTQYFGPGTRLTVL.

This clone is a singleton in its sample. The chain employs TRBV6-6 and TRBJ1-4, with 8 bases aligning to TRBD1. Trimming removed 4 bases from V and 5 bases from J; junction bases left unmatched: 3. Per the germline V gene, CDR1 is MNHNY and CDR2 is SVGAGI (reference sequence). This CDR3 has 14 amino acids. The CDR3 reads CASSLGQVNEKLFF. The CDR3 nucleotides read TGTGCCAGCAGTTTGGGACAGGTGAATGAAAAACTGTTTTTT.

This sequence joins TRBV2 and TRBJ2-1; 10 bases agree with TRBD2. The length of the CDR3 is 15 residues. Germline V lookup: CDR1 SNHLY, CDR2 FYNNEI. V lost 6 bases, J lost 4 bases, and 6 bases stayed unmatched. This CDR3 reads CASSRGLASYNEQFF. The CDR3 DNA is TGTGCCAGCAGCAGGGGACTAGCGTCATACAATGAGCAGTTCTTC.

Here the CDR3 DNA reads TGTGCCAGCAGCCAACTCTCCGCACCCCTCCACTTT. It codes for CASSQLSAPLHF. The genes are TRBV3-1 (or the pseudogene TRBV3-2) and TRBJ1-6; D uncertain. The germline V and J ends were trimmed by 2 bases and 11 bases, with 7 bases remaining between them. Germline V lookup: CDR1 LGHDT, CDR2 YNNKEL (reference sequence). The CDR3 is 12 amino acids.

V and J are TRBV4-2 and TRBJ1-6; TRBD1 matches at 7 bases. Germline lookup yields CDR1 LGHNA and CDR2 YNFKEQ. The CDR3 length is 15 residues. The V segment lost 3 bases and the J segment 5 bases; nucleotides outside the gene matches: 4. DNA of the CDR3: TGTGCCAGCAGCCAGAGGGACAGCCATAATTCACCCCTCCACTTT. It translates to CASSQRDSHNSPLHF.

The chain joins TRBV3-1 (or the pseudogene TRBV3-2) to TRBJ2-5; 11 bases match TRBD2. From germline, CDR1 is LGHDT and CDR2 YNNKEL (reference sequence). The CDR3 is 14 residues long. The V gene end was trimmed by 3 bases and the J gene end by 5 bases; junction bases not matched to a gene: 2. CDR3 in amino acids: CASSQRTSGETQYF. The DNA of the CDR3 is TGTGCCAGCAGCCAGAGGACTAGCGGGGAGACCCAGTACTTC.

This sequence joins TRBV27 and TRBJ2-7; 8 positions match TRBD2. Germline assignment: CDR1 MNHEY and CDR2 SMNVEV (reference sequence). The V gene end was trimmed by 7 bases and the J gene end by 5 bases; junction bases not matched to a gene: 7. The CDR3 totals 13 residues. The CDR3 region has the DNA TGTGCCAGCAAAGGACTAGCTTCCCACGAGCAGTACTTC. It yields the protein CASKGLASHEQYF.

This chain joins TRBV6-5 and TRBJ2-5; D is possibly TRBD2 (5 bases). There are 16 residues in the CDR3. The germline V and J ends were trimmed by 0 bases and 4 bases, with 15 bases remaining between them. Germline V gives CDR1 MNHEY, CDR2 SVGAGI. The CDR3 nucleotides read TGTGCCAGCAGTTACTCGATTGGGTCCGGGGTAGAGACCCAGTACTTC. This encodes CASSYSIGSGVETQYF.